The sequence of this T cell receptor beta chain was determined in a study of OX40 agonist ivuxolimab in advanced cancers. In terms of the full investigation: Ivuxolimab was a fully human IgG2 agonistic monoclonal antibody targeting the costimulatory receptor OX40 (CD134). Intravenous ivuxolimab was administered to patients every 2 weeks at six dose levels: 0.01, 0.1, 0.3, 1.5, 3 and 10 mg/kg. Among the 50 to 55 dose-escalation patients, some 19 had hepatocellular carcinoma, about 15 melanoma, 9 renal cell carcinoma and 9 head and neck cancer. In the dose-escalation cohort, roughly 80% of patients were male, and the mean age was approximately 55 years, with a range of about 23 to 85. Prior anti-PD-1, anti-PD-L1 or anti-CTLA-4 therapy was permitted, and 40% of dose-escalation patients had received checkpoint inhibitors. Partial responses were achieved by three dose-escalation patients, of whom one had hepatocellular carcinoma and two had cutaneous melanoma. The point of sequencing TCRbeta in the periphery was to test whether ivuxolimab changed TCR sequence diversity and drove clonal T-cell expansion. The paper covers the monotherapy dose-escalation part of the phase I ivuxolimab trial, which included N of about 56 patients. Summary of the overall study and its limitations: The antigen specificity of the clonally expanded peripheral T cells was not determined. After ivuxolimab, more expanded clones were found on average in CD8+ T cells than in CD4+ T cells. Low levels of normalized T-cell clonal expansion were also seen in some patients who did not respond. At doses of 0.1 to 3.0 mg/kg, clonal expansion of both CD4+ and CD8+ T cells in blood was seen between baseline and week 6. In the 0.1-3.0 mg/kg groups, partial responders had among the lowest normalized peripheral clonal expansion, particularly in CD8+ T cells.

For sequencing of the TCRbeta CDR3 region, genomic DNA was extracted from the sorted cells. The immunoSEQ Assay was used for sequencing of TCRbeta CDR3 regions. In TCRdb, the immuneACCESS table is reduced to in-frame sequences with V and J assigned. These tables do not hold every clone; where another copy was compared, an unresolved V gene accounts for under half, and the others remain unexplained. The sample table contains fewer than 85,000 clones; only one count was recorded for 77% of them. The ten largest make up 1.5% to 2% of the sample. Patients with autoimmune disease history or receiving systemic immunosuppression were excluded from the trial. In every dose cohort, peripheral blood was drawn for TCR sequencing at baseline, cycle 4 day 1, and cycle 7 day 1. The samples were taken from a phase I, first-in-human, multicenter, open-label dose-escalation trial of ivuxolimab. The trial enrolled adults with locally advanced or metastatic head and neck squamous cell, hepatocellular, melanoma or renal cell carcinoma. Before TCR sequencing, CD4+ T cells and CD8+ T cells were sorted from peripheral blood as separate populations.

This clone was recorded a few times. The antigen it binds to is not known. No much larger clone is present one base from it, and per-base qualities are unavailable. From the germline V gene, CDR1 is KGHSH and CDR2 is LQKENI. V loses 3 bases at its end and J loses 4 bases; junction bases beyond the gene matches: 6. The CDR3 contains 15 residues, cysteine and phenylalanine counted. Of the read, only the CDR3 DNA is kept; its 45 bases are in frame from base 1. The chain links TRBV18 with TRBJ1-2; TRBD1 matches 9 bases in the middle. Material: CD4+ or CD8+ T cells sorted from blood, obtained in a trial of the OX40 agonist ivuxolimab. The receptor was isolated from an adult with an advanced solid tumor such as melanoma, head and neck, liver or kidney cancer. This receptor carries the CDR3 CASSPGQGSSYGYTF. The DNA sequence follows: TGTGCCAGCTCACCGGGACAGGGATCCTCCTATGGCTACACCTTC. This CDR3, with the reference TRBV18 and TRBJ1-2 proteins standing in past its ends, gives the full variable domain NAGVMQNPRHLVRRRGQEARLRCSPMKGHSHVYWYRQLPEEGLKFMVYLQKENIIDESGMPKERFSAEFPKEGPSILRIQQVVRGDSAAYFCASSPGQGSSYGYTFGSGTRLTVV.